The entry below gives a single T cell receptor beta chain sequence along with its context. Produced via immunoSEQ multiplex PCR; TCRdb's table is partial and in-frame only. The repertoire includes around 63,000 clones, roughly 87% of them detected once, and roughly 4% sits in the top ten. There are 17 residues in the CDR3. Germline lookup yields CDR1 SGHAT and CDR2 FQNNGV. V lost 3 bases, J lost 4 bases, and 20 bases lay in between. These data are taken from a study of blood T cell repertoires in COVID-19. This chain joins TRBV11-2 and TRBJ2-3; maybe TRBD1 (5 bases). This clonotype was obtained from a man aged 50-59 years with active COVID-19. Source material: peripheral blood. In DNA form, the CDR3 reads TGTGCCAGCAGCTTTCAGGGCCCTGGCGCAGTGGCAGATACGCAGTATTTT. This gives the protein CASSFQGPGAVADTQYF.